The 24 T cell receptor beta chains given below trace back to one sample, sequenced in a study of cytomegalovirus exposure and HLA in healthy donors. The PCR contained 60 Vbeta and 13 Jbeta primers. TCRdb keeps only in-frame clones here, not all; method: immunoSEQ multiplex PCR. The sample yields 60,000 to 75,000 clones, of which the top ten take up 3.8%. The specimen sequenced was PBMCs. Every receptor here comes from a female donor in good health and CMV-seropositive.

This chain uses TRBV6-6 with TRBJ2-5; 9 bases line up with TRBD1. The CDR3 totals 14 residues. Per the germline V gene, CDR1 is MNHNY and CDR2 is SVGAGI (reference sequence). Losses at the gene ends were 5 bases for V and 5 bases for J; bases not matched to a gene: 6. The CDR3 DNA is TGTGCCAGCAGTCCGGGACAGGGAGAGGAGACCCAGTACTTC. It codes for CASSPGQGEETQYF.

The rearrangement links TRBV6-1 to TRBJ2-3; tentative D call: TRBD2 (6 bases). Trimming took off 5 bases at V and 0 bases at J, with 12 bases between the two ends. The CDR3 has 15 residues. Germline loops: CDR1 MNHNS, CDR2 SASEGT. The CDR3 loop is CASSRPGTSTDTQYF. The CDR3 DNA reads as TGTGCCAGCAGTCGACCCGGGACTAGCACAGATACGCAGTATTTT.

This chain links TRBV19 with TRBJ2-7, with D perhaps matching TRBD1 (5 bases). The germline CDR1 and CDR2 sequences are LNHDA and SQIVND (reference sequence). V lost 9 bases to trimming and J lost 0 bases, with 15 bases between them. The CDR3 is 14 amino acids. CDR3 in DNA: TGTGCCAGACGGTCTGAAAGGGGCTCCTACGAGCAGTACTTC. Amino acids: CARRSERGSYEQYF. The whole variable domain, filled in from reference TRBV19 and TRBJ2-7, reads DGGITQSPKYLFRKEGQNVTLSCEQNLNHDAMYWYRQDPGQGLRLIYYSQIVNDFQKGDIAEGYSVSREKKESFPLTVTSAQKNPTAFYLCARRSERGSYEQYFGPGTRLTVT.

V and J are TRBV6-5 and TRBJ1-2, with unresolved D. Trimming removed 5 bases from V and 6 bases from J, with 7 bases in between. This CDR3 is built from 11 residues. Germline V gene lookup returns CDR1 MNHEY and CDR2 SVGAGI. The CDR3: CASSQAHGYTF. CDR3 nucleotides: TGTGCCAGCAGTCAAGCCCATGGCTACACCTTC.

DNA for the CDR3: TGTGCCAGCAGTCCGGGCGCTAGCGCTTCCGGTACGCAGTATTTT. It codes for CASSPGASASGTQYF. The chain couples TRBV28 to TRBJ2-3; tentatively, D is TRBD2 (6 bases). The germline V and J ends were trimmed by 5 bases and 8 bases, with 20 bases remaining between them. This CDR3 is built from 15 residues. Per the germline V gene, CDR1 is MDHEN and CDR2 is SYDVKM.

V is TRBV14 and J is TRBJ1-2; perhaps TRBD1 as D (6 bases). The CDR3 is 13 amino acids. CDR1 is SGHDN, CDR2 FVKESK, per germline. V was trimmed by 4 bases and J by 4 bases, leaving 10 bases between them. CDR3 coding DNA: TGTGCCAGCAGCCTCGGACAGACCTATGGCTACACCTTC. Translating gives CASSLGQTYGYTF.

V is TRBV10-1 and J is TRBJ2-1; 11 positions match TRBD2. CDR3 length: 13 residues. The V gene's germline CDR1 is WNHNN and CDR2 SYGVQD (reference sequence). The J segment lost 13 bases and the V segment lost 0 bases, leaving 2 bases of the junction unmatched. CDR3 region: CASSESTSGNQFF. CDR3 in DNA: TGCGCCAGCAGTGAGTCGACTAGCGGGAACCAGTTCTTC.

This chain uses TRBV19 with TRBJ1-5; 7 bases match TRBD1. Unmatched junction bases numbered 3, after V lost 6 bases and J lost 1 base. Germline assignment: CDR1 LNHDA and CDR2 SQIVND (reference sequence). The CDR3 runs to 14 residues. DNA for the CDR3: TGTGCCAGTAGCATGACAGGGAGCAATCAGCCCCAGCATTTT. Translating gives CASSMTGSNQPQHF.

The rearrangement joins TRBV20-1 to TRBJ2-7; 7 bases map to TRBD2. Germline lookup yields CDR1 DFQATT and CDR2 SNEGSKA (reference sequence). Unmatched junction bases numbered 7, after V lost 7 bases and J lost 7 bases. The CDR3 spans 11 residues. The CDR3 nucleotides read TGCAGTGGGAGCGGGATAGCGGAGCAGTACTTC. Translation gives CSGSGIAEQYF.

The chain is built from TRBV28 and TRBJ1-1; 7 bases are a match to TRBD1. V shed 6 bases and J 0 bases; nucleotides not matched to a gene: 10. Germline-derived CDR1 and CDR2 are MDHEN and SYDVKM. CDR3 length equals 16 residues. The CDR3: CASSLAQGRMNTEAFF. CDR3 nucleotides: TGTGCCAGCAGCCTGGCACAGGGGCGAATGAACACTGAAGCTTTCTTT.

This CDR3 reads CASSVRGVGGAYNEQFF. CDR3 bases: TGTGCCAGCAGTGTCCGTGGTGTCGGGGGAGCCTACAATGAGCAGTTCTTC. The V call is TRBV6-1, the J call TRBJ2-1; a possible D gene is TRBD2 (6 bases). The germline gives CDR1 MNHNS, CDR2 SASEGT. CDR3 size: 17 residues. V was pared by 4 bases and J by 2 bases, with 18 bases between.

The chain combines TRBV6-5 with TRBJ1-6; TRBD1 might be the D (6 bases). Germline loops: CDR1 MNHEY, CDR2 SVGAGI. V was cut by 2 bases and J by 10 bases, with 12 bases left in between. This CDR3 is 14 amino acids long. This CDR3 reads CASSYLSGVSPLHF. The CDR3 nucleotides read TGTGCCAGCAGTTACCTATCAGGGGTCTCACCCCTCCACTTT.

The rearrangement links TRBV7-9 to TRBJ2-5, with TRBD2 matching 7 bases. CDR1 is SEHNR, CDR2 FQNEAQ, per germline (reference sequence). The V segment lost 0 bases and the J segment 1 base; nucleotides outside the gene matches: 8. The CDR3 has 17 amino acids. The CDR3 sequence is CASSLAWGGDTQETQYF. The CDR3 DNA follows: TGTGCCAGCAGCTTAGCTTGGGGGGGTGACACCCAAGAGACCCAGTACTTC. The full variable domain, in which reference TRBV7-9 and TRBJ2-5 provide the parts outside the CDR3, is DTGVSQNPRHKITKRGQNVTFRCDPISEHNRLYWYRQTLGQGPEFLTYFQNEAQLEKSRLLSDRFSAERPKGSFSTLEIQRTEQGDSAMYLCASSLAWGGDTQETQYFGPGTRLLVL.

The rearrangement joins TRBV9 to TRBJ2-2; 16 bases agree with TRBD2. Germline-derived CDR1 and CDR2 are SGDLS and YYNGEE. This CDR3 contains 19 residues. Trimming removed 3 bases from V and 1 base from J; junction bases left unmatched: 6. CDR3 sequence: CASSAGTSGGAGNTGELFF. CDR3 in DNA: TGTGCCAGCAGCGCCGGGACTAGCGGGGGGGCCGGGAACACCGGGGAGCTGTTTTTT.

The chain employs TRBV7-9 and TRBJ1-6; no definite D call. The CDR3 covers 14 residues. Germline V gene sequence: CDR1 SEHNR, CDR2 FQNEAQ (reference sequence). Trimming stripped 3 bases from V and 5 bases from J, with 8 bases between. The CDR3: CASSFQSDNSPLHF. DNA of the CDR3: TGTGCCAGCAGCTTTCAGTCTGATAATTCACCCCTCCACTTT. Looking up the rest from reference TRBV7-9 and TRBJ1-6 gives the full variable domain: DTGVSQNPRHKITKRGQNVTFRCDPISEHNRLYWYRQTLGQGPEFLTYFQNEAQLEKSRLLSDRFSAERPKGSFSTLEIQRTEQGDSAMYLCASSFQSDNSPLHFGNGTRLTVT.

This chain uses TRBV7-2 with TRBJ2-7; D is perhaps TRBD2 (7 bases). The germline gives CDR1 SGHTA, CDR2 FQGNSA. The CDR3 spans 15 residues. V dropped 4 bases and J dropped 4 bases, with 17 bases sitting between them. CDR3 in DNA: TGTGCCAGCAGCTCCGTATCGGGGGGCACGTACGAGCAGTACTTC. Protein product: CASSSVSGGTYEQYF.

The rearrangement uses TRBV28 and TRBJ1-4; D possibly corresponds to TRBD1 (6 bases). The CDR3 is 15 amino acids. V was pared by 7 bases and J by 3 bases, with 15 bases between. Germline V gives CDR1 MDHEN, CDR2 SYDVKM. The CDR3 protein is CASTQAQGSNEKLFF. The CDR3 coding sequence is TGTGCCAGCACCCAAGCACAGGGCTCTAATGAAAAACTGTTTTTT.

The chain links TRBV7-6 to TRBJ1-1, with unresolved D. V was shortened by 0 bases and J by 1 base, with 3 bases between the two germline ends. The CDR3 loop spans 13 amino acids. Germline values: CDR1 SGHVS, CDR2 FNYEAQ. In DNA, the CDR3 is TGTGCCAGCAGCTTAGCCGGGAACACTGAAGCTTTCTTT. This encodes CASSLAGNTEAFF.

This chain connects TRBV14 to TRBJ2-3; 8 bases align to TRBD1. The CDR3 length is 18 residues. Germline V gene lookup returns CDR1 SGHDN and CDR2 FVKESK. V gave up 3 bases and J gave up 3 bases; unmatched junction bases: 14. CDR3 in amino acids: CASSQEFSTGVVTDTQYF. CDR3 bases: TGTGCCAGCAGCCAGGAATTCTCGACAGGGGTTGTTACAGATACGCAGTATTTT.

The chain has TRBV10-1 and TRBJ2-7, with 7 bases matching TRBD1. The CDR3 spans 16 residues. Germline CDR1 is WNHNN and CDR2 is SYGVQD (reference sequence). The CDR3: CANTTHGQEVTYEQYF. CDR3 sequence (DNA): TGCGCGAACACCACCCACGGACAGGAGGTGACCTACGAGCAGTACTTC.

The J gene is TRBJ2-7, the V gene TRBV19; no reliable D call. The CDR3 runs 11 residues. The V and J ends lost 8 bases and 7 bases respectively, with 12 bases between them. Germline V gene lookup returns CDR1 LNHDA and CDR2 SQIVND (reference sequence). This chain's CDR3 is CASQSHGEQYF. The CDR3 nucleotides read TGTGCCAGTCAATCGCACGGGGAGCAGTACTTC. The full variable domain, with the rest looked up from reference TRBV19 and TRBJ2-7, is DGGITQSPKYLFRKEGQNVTLSCEQNLNHDAMYWYRQDPGQGLRLIYYSQIVNDFQKGDIAEGYSVSREKKESFPLTVTSAQKNPTAFYLCASQSHGEQYFGPGTRLTVT.

This chain joins TRBV19 and TRBJ2-1, with 14 bases aligning to TRBD2. The V gene's germline CDR1 is LNHDA and CDR2 SQIVND (reference sequence). Trimming took 3 bases from V and 9 from J; bases not matched to a gene: 13. CDR3 length: 18 residues. In DNA, the CDR3 is TGTGCCAGTAGTATCCCGACTAGCGGGAGGGGTAAAAAAGCTGAGCAGTTCTTC. Translation: CASSIPTSGRGKKAEQFF. The variable domain in full, with the rest retrieved from reference TRBV19 and TRBJ2-1, is DGGITQSPKYLFRKEGQNVTLSCEQNLNHDAMYWYRQDPGQGLRLIYYSQIVNDFQKGDIAEGYSVSREKKESFPLTVTSAQKNPTAFYLCASSIPTSGRGKKAEQFFGPGTRLTVL.

This sequence joins TRBV7-9 and TRBJ1-1; possible D gene TRBD1, 5 bases. The CDR3 length is 12 residues. Germline V gives CDR1 SEHNR, CDR2 FQNEAQ (reference sequence). V lost 4 bases, J lost 5 bases, and 8 bases lay in between. The DNA for the CDR3 is TGTGCCAGCAGCTCGGGGGGAACTGAAGCTTTCTTT. Translation gives CASSSGGTEAFF.

The chain couples TRBV21-1 to TRBJ2-4; the table's D call, TRBD2, has no DNA check behind it. TRBV21-1 is noted as a pseudogene. The CDR3 is made up of 16 amino acids. CDR3 DNA sequence: TGTGCCAGCAGCAAAGGAGTAGTTCTACCCAAAAACATTCAGTACTTC. Translating gives CASSKGVVLPKNIQYF.